One sample yielded the 23 T cell receptor beta chains listed below, sequenced in a study of blood T cells in healthy people across ages. Then a second PCR, running roughly 7 to 11 cycles, was carried out with a sample-barcoded 5' primer and a J-beta primer mix. TCRdb analysed the 5' RACE reads with MiXCR anew, one entry per CDR3 protein. This sample carries hundreds of thousands of distinct CDR3 sequences, 40% to 45% of them seen once, and the ten largest clones take 25% to 35%. Input material: blood. These TCRs come from an elderly man in good health.

The chain recombines TRBV20-1 with TRBJ2-7; D is ambiguous. The germline V gene encodes CDR1 DFQATT and CDR2 SNEGSKA (reference sequence). The length of the CDR3 is 12 residues. Between the trimmed V and J ends, which lost 2 bases and 7 bases, there was a span of 12 bases. CDR3: CSARPLLYEQYF. The CDR3 DNA is TGCAGTGCTAGACCTCTCCTTTATGAGCAGTACTTC.

This clonotype was counted many times. The chain links TRBV9 to TRBJ2-3; the match to TRBD1 covers 8 bases. CDR1 is SGDLS and CDR2 is YYNGEE in the germline V gene. Trimming took 4 bases from V and 8 from J; bases not matched to a gene: 12. This CDR3 has 15 residues. The CDR3 DNA follows: TGTGCCAGCAGCCCATCCGGGACAGGAAAATTTACGCAGTATTTT. Amino acids: CASSPSGTGKFTQYF.

This clonotype was recorded once. This chain joins TRBV5-1 and TRBJ2-3; possible D gene TRBD1, 6 bases. V was trimmed by 5 bases and J by 5 bases, leaving 15 bases between them. The CDR3 extends over 14 amino acids. CDR1 is SGHRS, CDR2 YFSETQ, per germline. The CDR3 DNA follows: TGCGCCAGCAGGGGGCAGGGGTTAAAAGATACGCAGTATTTT. It specifies CASRGQGLKDTQYF.

Concerning this clonotype itself: A much larger clonotype is one base distant, so this may be a read error. The chain is built from TRBV24-1 and TRBJ2-1, with 16 positions matching TRBD2. CDR3 length equals 20 residues. In germline, CDR1 is KGHDR, CDR2 SFDVKD. The chain's CDR3 is CAASDAGTTTGTSGRVEQFF. For the CDR3, the DNA is TGTGCCGCCAGTGATGCCGGGACGACCACCGGGACTAGCGGGAGGGTTGAGCAGTTCTTC.

This clonotype was seen a single time. This CDR3 is CASSPRGGSPDTQYF. The CDR3, as DNA: TGTGCCAGCAGCCCACGGGGGGGCAGCCCAGATACGCAGTATTTT. J is TRBJ2-3 and V is TRBV7-2, with 8 bases lining up with TRBD2. The CDR3 runs to 15 residues. Germline V gene sequence: CDR1 SGHTA, CDR2 FQGNSA. Trimming took 5 bases from V and 4 from J; bases not matched to a gene: 8.

The chain has TRBV7-2 and TRBJ2-7; 7 bases align to TRBD1. Trimming cost V 3 bases and J 5 bases; bases outside gene matches: 7. The CDR3 length is 14 residues. Germline V gives CDR1 SGHTA, CDR2 FQGNSA. CDR3 sequence (DNA): TGTGCCAGCAGCTTGAGGACAGGAGCCCACGAGCAGTACTTC. Protein sequence: CASSLRTGAHEQYF.

The V and J genes are TRBV27 and TRBJ2-7; D not resolved. V dropped 3 bases and J dropped 2 bases, with 11 bases sitting between them. This CDR3 has 14 amino acids. Germline-derived CDR1 and CDR2 are MNHEY and SMNVEV (reference sequence). CDR3 nucleotide sequence: TGTGCCAGCAGTTTCACCTATGGAACCTACGAGCAGTACTTC. Residues: CASSFTYGTYEQYF.

The chain joins TRBV20-1 to TRBJ2-6, with 9 nucleotides matching TRBD2. The CDR3 loop spans 19 amino acids. The junction had 13 bases not matched to a gene; V was cut back by 4 bases and J by 0 bases. The germline V gene has CDR1 DFQATT and CDR2 SNEGSKA (reference sequence). CDR3 nucleotide sequence: TGCAGTGCTATCCCTAAGAAAAGCGGGAGGAGCTCTGGGGCCAACGTCCTGACTTTC. Its translation: CSAIPKKSGRSSGANVLTF.

The chain carries TRBV14 and TRBJ2-7; D may be TRBD1 or TRBD2 (5 bases each). The V end lost 4 bases, the J end lost 2 bases, and 15 bases lay between the germline ends. This CDR3 comprises 15 residues. Germline lookup yields CDR1 SGHDN and CDR2 FVKESK. The CDR3 is CASSPGAGQTYEQYF. DNA of the CDR3: TGTGCCAGCAGCCCCGGGGCAGGTCAGACCTACGAGCAGTACTTC. The variable domain in full, completed from reference TRBV14 and TRBJ2-7, reads EAGVTQFPSHSVIEKGQTVTLRCDPISGHDNLYWYRRVMGKEIKFLLHFVKESKQDESGMPNNRFLAERTGGTYSTLKVQPAELEDSGVYFCASSPGAGQTYEQYFGPGTRLTVT.

There are a few counts of this clonotype. J is TRBJ2-5 and V is TRBV24-1; 13 bases map to TRBD2. Germline V CDR1 and CDR2: KGHDR, SFDVKD. This CDR3 has 17 residues. Germline trimming cut 4 bases from V and 5 bases from J; bases unmatched to any gene: 9. As DNA, the CDR3 is TGTGCCACCAGTGAGTCATCCTCGGGACTAGCGGGGGAGACCCAGTACTTC. This encodes CATSESSSGLAGETQYF.

This clonotype was recorded a few times. The V gene is TRBV7-2, the J gene TRBJ1-2; D remains unclear. The CDR3 has 15 residues. From germline, CDR1 is SGHTA and CDR2 FQGNSA. The ends were cut back, 2 bases at V and 3 bases at J, with 13 bases in the middle. CDR3 coding DNA: TGTGCCAGCAGCTTAAGGCAGCTCACCTACTATGGCTACACCTTC. It specifies CASSLRQLTYYGYTF. Complete variable domain (other parts from reference TRBV7-2 and TRBJ1-2): GAGVSQSPSNKVTEKGKDVELRCDPISGHTALYWYRQSLGQGLEFLIYFQGNSAPDKSGLPSDRFSAERTGGSVSTLTIQRTQQEDSAVYLCASSLRQLTYYGYTFGSGTRLTVV.

The rearrangement links TRBV4-3 to TRBJ1-1, with a possible D match to TRBD1 (6 bases). Germline loops: CDR1 LGHNA, CDR2 YSLEER. The ends were cut back, 1 base at V and 1 base at J, with 10 bases in the middle. The CDR3 has 15 residues. The CDR3 protein is CASSQVWGQNTEAFF. For the CDR3, the DNA is TGCGCCAGCAGCCAAGTTTGGGGGCAGAACACTGAAGCTTTCTTT.

This clonotype was seen only a few times. This chain uses TRBV6-2 or TRBV6-3 with TRBJ2-7; a possible D gene is TRBD2 (5 bases). Germline values: CDR1 MNHEY, CDR2 SVGEGT. CDR3 length: 14 residues. Trimming removed 5 bases from V and 0 bases from J, with 11 bases in between. The CDR3: CASSLGGHSYEQYF. For the CDR3, the DNA is TGTGCCAGCAGTCTGGGCGGGCACTCCTACGAGCAGTACTTC.

The chain recombines TRBV7-2 with TRBJ2-1; 7 bases align to TRBD1. The ends lost 5 bases at V and 9 bases at J; junction bases unmatched: 13. CDR3 length: 15 residues. From germline, CDR1 is SGHTA and CDR2 FQGNSA. The CDR3 sequence is CASSPSAVRQGEQFF. DNA for the CDR3: TGTGCCAGCAGCCCCTCTGCGGTACGACAGGGTGAGCAGTTCTTC.

With respect to this clonotype: Its ends do not fully match the called genes, so a read error is possible. The chain couples TRBV5-1 to TRBJ2-1; D not resolved. The CDR3 consists of 12 residues. Germline V gene sequence: CDR1 SGHRS, CDR2 YFSETQ. The CDR3 coding sequence is TGCGCCGGCAGCTTGGACGGAAATGAGCAGTTCTTC. Its translation is CAGSLDGNEQFF.

The chain recombines TRBV7-9 with TRBJ1-6; D may be TRBD1 (6 bases). Trimming took off 5 bases at V and 7 bases at J, with 15 bases between the two ends. This CDR3 spans 15 amino acids. Germline CDR1 is SEHNR and CDR2 is FQNEAQ (reference sequence). The CDR3 loop is CASSRNGQPNSPLHF. The CDR3 bases are TGTGCCAGCAGCCGAAACGGACAGCCAAATTCACCCCTCCACTTT.

The CDR3 DNA reads TGTGCCAGCAGCTTAACGGCGGGAGTTCTCAATGAGCAGTTCTTC. Residues: CASSLTAGVLNEQFF. The chain carries TRBV7-2 and TRBJ2-1; 7 nucleotides align to TRBD2. The CDR3 covers 15 residues. The ends lost 2 bases at V and 6 bases at J; junction bases unmatched: 7. Germline values: CDR1 SGHTA, CDR2 FQGNSA.

This clonotype was observed once. The CDR3 DNA follows: TGTGCCAGCAGTTACTCGATTGGGCAGGGGTTAGCCAAAAACATTCAGTACTTC. Encoded protein: CASSYSIGQGLAKNIQYF. The chain joins TRBV6-5 to TRBJ2-4, with D possibly being TRBD1 (6 bases). The CDR3 sequence is 18 residues long. Trimming shortened V by 0 bases and J by 0 bases, and 15 bases separated the two germline ends. CDR1 is MNHEY and CDR2 is SVGAGI in the germline V gene.

The chain couples TRBV7-9 to TRBJ1-2, with 12 bases fitting TRBD1. Per the germline V gene, CDR1 is SEHNR and CDR2 is FQNEAQ (reference sequence). J lost 0 bases, V lost 5 bases, and 7 bases had no gene match. This CDR3 contains 17 residues. In nucleotides, the CDR3 is TGTGCCAGCAGCGGGGGACAGGGGGCTAGGACTAACTATGGCTACACCTTC. Its protein product is CASSGGQGARTNYGYTF. Full variable domain (remainder filled in from reference TRBV7-9 and TRBJ1-2): DTGVSQNPRHKITKRGQNVTFRCDPISEHNRLYWYRQTLGQGPEFLTYFQNEAQLEKSRLLSDRFSAERPKGSFSTLEIQRTEQGDSAMYLCASSGGQGARTNYGYTFGSGTRLTVV.

This clonotype was detected ten times or more. This may be a read error: a much more frequent sequence differs by one nucleotide. The chain couples TRBV7-2 to TRBJ2-1, with D perhaps matching TRBD2 (6 bases). The DNA end lines up better with TRBJ2-7; the J call may be wrong. The CDR3 is made up of 13 amino acids. CDR1 SGHTA and CDR2 FQGNSA come from the germline V gene. The CDR3: CASAGSSYNEQYF. The CDR3 DNA sequence: TGTGCCAGCGCGGGGAGCTCCTACAATGAGCAGTACTTC.

This clonotype appeared a few times. The chain uses TRBV3-1 and TRBJ2-1; D is uncertain. The germline V gene encodes CDR1 LGHDT and CDR2 YNNKEL (reference sequence). The CDR3 is 12 amino acids. V lost 1 base and J 7 bases, leaving 5 bases between the germline ends. CDR3 sequence reads: CASSQAQNEQFF. The CDR3 DNA follows: TGTGCCAGCAGCCAAGCTCAGAATGAGCAGTTCTTC.

The chain combines TRBV7-9 with TRBJ1-6; perhaps TRBD1 as D (5 bases). The CDR3 length is 15 residues. V lost 5 bases and J 7 bases, leaving 15 bases between the germline ends. Germline CDR1 SEHNR, CDR2 FQNEAQ (reference sequence). The CDR3 loop reads CASSPPGVRNSPLHF. The CDR3 DNA follows: TGTGCCAGCAGCCCCCCGGGGGTGCGCAATTCACCCCTCCACTTT.

The V gene is TRBV7-8, the J gene TRBJ2-1, with a possible D match to TRBD2 (5 bases). CDR3 length: 14 residues. Deletions cut 4 bases from V and 6 bases from J, with 13 bases between. Germline V lookup: CDR1 SGHVS, CDR2 FQNEAQ. As DNA, the CDR3 is TGTGCCAGCAGCTCACGGGGTACAATCAATGAGCAGTTCTTC. It is translated as CASSSRGTINEQFF.